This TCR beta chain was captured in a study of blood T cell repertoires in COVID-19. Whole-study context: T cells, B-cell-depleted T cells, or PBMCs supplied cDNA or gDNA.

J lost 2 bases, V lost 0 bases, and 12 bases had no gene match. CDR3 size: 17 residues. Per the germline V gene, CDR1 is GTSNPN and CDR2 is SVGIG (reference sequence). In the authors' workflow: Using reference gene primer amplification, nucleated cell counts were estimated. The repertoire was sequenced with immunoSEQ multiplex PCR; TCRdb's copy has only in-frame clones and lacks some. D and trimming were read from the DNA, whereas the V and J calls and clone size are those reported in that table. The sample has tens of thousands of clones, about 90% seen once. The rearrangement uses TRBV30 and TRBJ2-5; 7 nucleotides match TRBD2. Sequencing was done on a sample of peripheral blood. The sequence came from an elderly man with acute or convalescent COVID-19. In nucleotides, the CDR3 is TGTGCCTGGAGTGTACCCGGGGGGTCCCCATCGCAAGAGACCCAGTACTTC. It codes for CAWSVPGGSPSQETQYF.